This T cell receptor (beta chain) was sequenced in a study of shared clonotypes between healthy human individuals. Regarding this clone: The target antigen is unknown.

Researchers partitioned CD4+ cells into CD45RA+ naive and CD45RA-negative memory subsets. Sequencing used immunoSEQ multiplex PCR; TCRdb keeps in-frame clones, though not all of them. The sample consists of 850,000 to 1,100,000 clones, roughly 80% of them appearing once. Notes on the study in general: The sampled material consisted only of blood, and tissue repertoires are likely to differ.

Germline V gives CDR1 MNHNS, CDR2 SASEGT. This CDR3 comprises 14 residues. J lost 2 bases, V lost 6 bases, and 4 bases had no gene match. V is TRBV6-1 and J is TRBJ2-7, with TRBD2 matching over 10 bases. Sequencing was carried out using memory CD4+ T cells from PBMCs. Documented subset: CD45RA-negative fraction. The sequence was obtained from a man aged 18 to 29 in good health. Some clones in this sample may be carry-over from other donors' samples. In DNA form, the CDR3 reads TGTGCCAGCAGCGGTCTAGCGGGAGCCTACGAGCAGTACTTC. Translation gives CASSGLAGAYEQYF.